The rows below give T cell receptor beta chains drawn from one sample of a study of cytomegalovirus exposure and HLA in healthy donors. Assay: immunoSEQ multiplex PCR; the TCRdb copy retains only in-frame clones and omits some. The sample carries some 110,000 clones, around three fifths recorded once. The sample consisted of PBMCs. The receptors originated from a woman aged 40 to 49 in good health and CMV-seropositive. Both conserved end residues are part of each CDR3. The order of the fields is CDR3 DNA, CDR3 protein, D gene, J gene, CDR3 length, V gene, clone size. A D gene is named only where the DNA matches it firmly. Clone size, where shown, is once, few, many, or a class for clones that have expanded.

cdr3_nt: TGTGCCAGCAGCTCGAGGACAGGGCAAGAGACCCAGTACTTC
cdr3_aa: CASSSRTGQETQYF
d_call: TRBD1
j_call: TRBJ2-5
cdr3_length: 14
v_call: TRBV7-9
clone_size: .

cdr3_nt: TGCGCCAGAAGAAGGGGCTTGGCGCAGTACTTC
cdr3_aa: CARRRGLAQYF
d_call: .
j_call: TRBJ2-7
cdr3_length: 11
v_call: TRBV5-1
clone_size: .

cdr3_nt: TGTGCCAGCAGCGCGGGGGACAGGGTCGACGAAAAACTGTTTTTT
cdr3_aa: CASSAGDRVDEKLFF
d_call: TRBD1
j_call: TRBJ1-4
cdr3_length: 15
v_call: TRBV7-8
clone_size: .

cdr3_nt: TGCGCCAGCAGCCCGGCGCTAGACTCTGTTCGGGGTGAGCAGTTCTTC
cdr3_aa: CASSPALDSVRGEQFF
d_call: .
j_call: TRBJ2-1
cdr3_length: 16
v_call: TRBV5-1
clone_size: once

cdr3_nt: TGTGCCAGCAGCCCCGGGTCTAGCGGGAGGGCCGTGGGCACAGATACGCAGTATTTT
cdr3_aa: CASSPGSSGRAVGTDTQYF
d_call: TRBD2
j_call: TRBJ2-3
cdr3_length: 19
v_call: TRBV7-6
clone_size: .

cdr3_nt: TGTGCCAGCAGCGAGAGGACAGACTCCTACGAGCAGTACTTC
cdr3_aa: CASSERTDSYEQYF
d_call: .
j_call: TRBJ2-7
cdr3_length: 14
v_call: TRBV9
clone_size: .

cdr3_nt: TGTGCCAGCAGCCTTGAGGGGGGGGCTGACAATGAGCAGTTCTTC
cdr3_aa: CASSLEGGADNEQFF
d_call: .
j_call: TRBJ2-1
cdr3_length: 15
v_call: TRBV9
clone_size: .

cdr3_nt: TGTGCCAGCAGCCCCCGGACTAGCGGGAGACTGGACGAGCAGTACTTC
cdr3_aa: CASSPRTSGRLDEQYF
d_call: .
j_call: TRBJ2-7
cdr3_length: 16
v_call: TRBV21-1
clone_size: few

cdr3_nt: TGTGCCAGCAGATCAGTCCCTACAGAAGATACGCAGTATTTT
cdr3_aa: CASRSVPTEDTQYF
d_call: .
j_call: TRBJ2-3
cdr3_length: 14
v_call: TRBV7-8
clone_size: .

cdr3_nt: TGTGCCAGTGGTCGCACAGCTCCCCACGAGCAGTACTTC
cdr3_aa: CASGRTAPHEQYF
d_call: .
j_call: TRBJ2-7
cdr3_length: 13
v_call: TRBV6-5
clone_size: .

cdr3_nt: TGTGCTAGCGCGGGCCAAGAAGGCTACACCTTC
cdr3_aa: CASAGQEGYTF
d_call: .
j_call: TRBJ1-2
cdr3_length: 11
v_call: TRBV5-4
clone_size: .

cdr3_nt: TGCGCCAGCAGCTTGGTTACAGGGGGCGACTATGGCTACACCTTC
cdr3_aa: CASSLVTGGDYGYTF
d_call: TRBD1
j_call: TRBJ1-2
cdr3_length: 15
v_call: TRBV5-1
clone_size: .

cdr3_nt: TGTGCCAGCAGCCCATCCCCATGGTCTAGCGGGACAGATGAGCAGTTCTTC
cdr3_aa: CASSPSPWSSGTDEQFF
d_call: TRBD2
j_call: TRBJ2-1
cdr3_length: 17
v_call: TRBV7-3
clone_size: .

cdr3_nt: TGCGCCAGCAGCTATCTAGCGGGAGTTTACAATGAGCAGTTCTTC
cdr3_aa: CASSYLAGVYNEQFF
d_call: TRBD2
j_call: TRBJ2-1
cdr3_length: 15
v_call: TRBV5-1
clone_size: .

cdr3_nt: TGTGCCAGCAGTTGGGGGACAGTGCCCTACGAGCAGTACTTC
cdr3_aa: CASSWGTVPYEQYF
d_call: TRBD1
j_call: TRBJ2-7
cdr3_length: 14
v_call: TRBV27
clone_size: .

cdr3_nt: TGTGCCACCACCGGCGGGACAGGTTCCTACGAGCAGTACTTC
cdr3_aa: CATTGGTGSYEQYF
d_call: TRBD1
j_call: TRBJ2-7
cdr3_length: 14
v_call: TRBV19
clone_size: .

cdr3_nt: TGTGCCAGCAGCAATACAGGGGCTGGAAACACCATATATTTT
cdr3_aa: CASSNTGAGNTIYF
d_call: TRBD1
j_call: TRBJ1-3
cdr3_length: 14
v_call: TRBV5-8
clone_size: .

cdr3_nt: TGTGCCAGCACCCCGGAGTACGCTTCACCCCTCCACTTT
cdr3_aa: CASTPEYASPLHF
d_call: .
j_call: TRBJ1-6
cdr3_length: 13
v_call: TRBV6-5
clone_size: .

cdr3_nt: TGTTCCAGCTCGTGGGGGGATCAGCCCCAGCATTTT
cdr3_aa: CSSSWGDQPQHF
d_call: .
j_call: TRBJ1-5
cdr3_length: 12
v_call: TRBV7-9
clone_size: .

cdr3_nt: TGTGCCTGGAGTACAGGTTCCTATGGCTACACCTTC
cdr3_aa: CAWSTGSYGYTF
d_call: .
j_call: TRBJ1-2
cdr3_length: 12
v_call: TRBV30
clone_size: .

cdr3_nt: TGTGCCAGCACCCGGCCTGGGGCTTTTTCCCCCTACGAGCAGTACTTC
cdr3_aa: CASTRPGAFSPYEQYF
d_call: .
j_call: TRBJ2-7
cdr3_length: 16
v_call: TRBV28
clone_size: few

cdr3_nt: TGTGCCAGCAGCAAACAGGGGGCGGTAGATACGCAGTATTTT
cdr3_aa: CASSKQGAVDTQYF
d_call: TRBD1
j_call: TRBJ2-3
cdr3_length: 14
v_call: TRBV9
clone_size: .

cdr3_nt: TGTGCCAGTACCTTGGGTGCAAGACAGGGAGATGGCTACACCTTC
cdr3_aa: CASTLGARQGDGYTF
d_call: TRBD1
j_call: TRBJ1-2
cdr3_length: 15
v_call: TRBV19
clone_size: .

cdr3_nt: TGTGCCAGCAGTGAAGCGGGGGTGGGGGGGAACTATGGCTACACCTTC
cdr3_aa: CASSEAGVGGNYGYTF
d_call: .
j_call: TRBJ1-2
cdr3_length: 16
v_call: TRBV6-1
clone_size: .

cdr3_nt: TGTGCCATCAGCGGTAGTCCCGGGACAGTTCCTAATGAAAAACTGTTTTTT
cdr3_aa: CAISGSPGTVPNEKLFF
d_call: TRBD1
j_call: TRBJ1-4
cdr3_length: 17
v_call: TRBV10-3
clone_size: .

cdr3_nt: TGTGCTAGCAGCACCGGACTAGCGGGAGTAGAGACCCAGTACTTC
cdr3_aa: CASSTGLAGVETQYF
d_call: TRBD2
j_call: TRBJ2-5
cdr3_length: 15
v_call: TRBV7-7
clone_size: .

cdr3_nt: TGCGCCAGCAGTGGACAGGGGGCGCAGCAAGGCTACACCTTC
cdr3_aa: CASSGQGAQQGYTF
d_call: TRBD1
j_call: TRBJ1-2
cdr3_length: 14
v_call: TRBV10-2
clone_size: .

cdr3_nt: TGTGCCAGCAGCTTTGCTAGGACAGTGGGGACCTATGGCTACACCTTC
cdr3_aa: CASSFARTVGTYGYTF
d_call: .
j_call: TRBJ1-2
cdr3_length: 16
v_call: TRBV12-1
clone_size: .

cdr3_nt: TGTGCCAGCAGCGGAGACGGTTACACTGAAGCTTTCTTT
cdr3_aa: CASSGDGYTEAFF
d_call: .
j_call: TRBJ1-1
cdr3_length: 13
v_call: TRBV2
clone_size: .

cdr3_nt: TGTGCCAGCAGCCAAGATCTTGCAGGGTTTAAAAGAGGTACTGAAGCTTTCTTT
cdr3_aa: CASSQDLAGFKRGTEAFF
d_call: .
j_call: TRBJ1-1
cdr3_length: 18
v_call: TRBV14
clone_size: .

cdr3_nt: TGTGCCAGCAGCGCTCTTAGCGGCTCTGGGGCCAACGTCCTGACTTTC
cdr3_aa: CASSALSGSGANVLTF
d_call: .
j_call: TRBJ2-6
cdr3_length: 16
v_call: TRBV9
clone_size: few

cdr3_nt: TGTGCCAGCAGCCAAGTCGGAGGGGGGGAGGCTGAAGCTTTCTTT
cdr3_aa: CASSQVGGGEAEAFF
d_call: .
j_call: TRBJ1-1
cdr3_length: 15
v_call: TRBV14
clone_size: .

cdr3_nt: TGTGCCAGCAGCCGGGACACTTACGAGCAGTACTTC
cdr3_aa: CASSRDTYEQYF
d_call: .
j_call: TRBJ2-7
cdr3_length: 12
v_call: TRBV25-1
clone_size: .

cdr3_nt: TGTGCCAGCAGCCAAGCGGGGGCTTCCAATGAGCAGTTCTTC
cdr3_aa: CASSQAGASNEQFF
d_call: TRBD2
j_call: TRBJ2-1
cdr3_length: 14
v_call: TRBV6-4
clone_size: few

cdr3_nt: TGTGCCAGTAGCGTTCGGACCGGGACAGGGGGCAATCAGCCCCAGCATTTT
cdr3_aa: CASSVRTGTGGNQPQHF
d_call: TRBD1
j_call: TRBJ1-5
cdr3_length: 17
v_call: TRBV19
clone_size: few

cdr3_nt: TGTGCCAGCTCACCACAGCCCGGGGGAGACACCATATATTTT
cdr3_aa: CASSPQPGGDTIYF
d_call: .
j_call: TRBJ1-3
cdr3_length: 14
v_call: TRBV18
clone_size: once

cdr3_nt: TGTGCCAGCACGGCAGGGAGGTATAATTCACCCCTCCACTTT
cdr3_aa: CASTAGRYNSPLHF
d_call: .
j_call: TRBJ1-6
cdr3_length: 14
v_call: TRBV2
clone_size: .

cdr3_nt: TGCGCCAGCAGCAAGGGACTAGCGGGGGGGCTTGGTGAGCAGTTCTTC
cdr3_aa: CASSKGLAGGLGEQFF
d_call: TRBD2
j_call: TRBJ2-1
cdr3_length: 16
v_call: TRBV5-1
clone_size: .

cdr3_nt: TGTGCCAGCAAAGAGTGGGCTTTCTTT
cdr3_aa: CASKEWAFF
d_call: .
j_call: TRBJ1-1
cdr3_length: 9
v_call: TRBV2
clone_size: .

cdr3_nt: TGTGCCAGCAGTGAAATTATACGGGGAGACACTGAAGCTTTCTTT
cdr3_aa: CASSEIIRGDTEAFF
d_call: .
j_call: TRBJ1-1
cdr3_length: 15
v_call: TRBV6-1
clone_size: few

cdr3_nt: TGTGCCAGCAGCCCCGGACAGGGACTCTCCTACGAGCAGTACTTC
cdr3_aa: CASSPGQGLSYEQYF
d_call: TRBD1
j_call: TRBJ2-7
cdr3_length: 15
v_call: TRBV11-2
clone_size: .

cdr3_nt: TGTGCCAGCAGTTACTTACAGGGCTCCGAGCAGTACTTC
cdr3_aa: CASSYLQGSEQYF
d_call: .
j_call: TRBJ2-7
cdr3_length: 13
v_call: TRBV6-5
clone_size: .

cdr3_nt: TGTGCCAGCAGTTACGAGACTAGCGGGGGCGATACGCAGTATTTT
cdr3_aa: CASSYETSGGDTQYF
d_call: TRBD2
j_call: TRBJ2-3
cdr3_length: 15
v_call: TRBV6-5
clone_size: .

cdr3_nt: TGTGCCTGGAGTGGCAGACGGGTGTCACCCCTCCACTTT
cdr3_aa: CAWSGRRVSPLHF
d_call: .
j_call: TRBJ1-6
cdr3_length: 13
v_call: TRBV30
clone_size: .

cdr3_nt: TGTGCCAGCAGTTTAGGGTTAGGGGAAACTGAAGCTTTCTTT
cdr3_aa: CASSLGLGETEAFF
d_call: .
j_call: TRBJ1-1
cdr3_length: 14
v_call: TRBV27
clone_size: few

cdr3_nt: TGTGCCAGCATGTTGCGTGCGATAGGGGCCAACGTCCTGACTTTC
cdr3_aa: CASMLRAIGANVLTF
d_call: .
j_call: TRBJ2-6
cdr3_length: 15
v_call: TRBV27
clone_size: .

cdr3_nt: TGTGCCAGTAGTATCGCAGTCATGAACACTGAAGCTTTCTTT
cdr3_aa: CASSIAVMNTEAFF
d_call: .
j_call: TRBJ1-1
cdr3_length: 14
v_call: TRBV19
clone_size: .

cdr3_nt: TGTGCCATCAGTGAGCGCGGCGATGAGCAGTTCTTC
cdr3_aa: CAISERGDEQFF
d_call: .
j_call: TRBJ2-1
cdr3_length: 12
v_call: TRBV10-3
clone_size: .

cdr3_nt: TGTGCCAGCGGCCTATTAGCGGGGCAAGAGACCCAGTACTTC
cdr3_aa: CASGLLAGQETQYF
d_call: TRBD2
j_call: TRBJ2-5
cdr3_length: 14
v_call: TRBV7-6
clone_size: .

cdr3_nt: TGTGCCATCAACAGGGGGGACATCACTTCACCCCTCCACTTT
cdr3_aa: CAINRGDITSPLHF
d_call: TRBD1
j_call: TRBJ1-6
cdr3_length: 14
v_call: TRBV10-3
clone_size: .

cdr3_nt: TGTGCCAGTAGTTTGGTGGCAGGGAAAGCCGGGGAGCTGTTTTTT
cdr3_aa: CASSLVAGKAGELFF
d_call: .
j_call: TRBJ2-2
cdr3_length: 15
v_call: TRBV19
clone_size: .